This T cell receptor (beta chain) was captured in a study of cytomegalovirus exposure and HLA in healthy donors. The PCR employed 60 Vbeta primers together with 13 Jbeta primers. Some clones are missing from TCRdb's copy, which holds only in-frame ones; the method was immunoSEQ multiplex PCR. This sample yields 150,000 or so clones, of which approximately 86% are seen a single time; around 1.8% belongs to the top ten. Turning to this clone: No antigen is known for it.

V gave up 1 base and J gave up 10 bases, with 13 bases separating them. Germline CDR1 MDHEN, CDR2 SYDVKM. The CDR3 has 13 amino acids. Findings and limits, study-wide: In vitro confirmation showed three CMV-associated chains to be CMV antigen specific. A cluster of highly shared sequence variants was likely a sequencing artifact.

Input material: PBMCs. The chain is built from TRBV28 and TRBJ1-1; D ambiguous. The receptor was derived from a young woman in good health and CMV-seronegative. In DNA, the CDR3 is TGTGCCAGCAGTTTATCCAGAGGCCCTACAGCTTTCTTT. This sequence encodes CASSLSRGPTAFF.